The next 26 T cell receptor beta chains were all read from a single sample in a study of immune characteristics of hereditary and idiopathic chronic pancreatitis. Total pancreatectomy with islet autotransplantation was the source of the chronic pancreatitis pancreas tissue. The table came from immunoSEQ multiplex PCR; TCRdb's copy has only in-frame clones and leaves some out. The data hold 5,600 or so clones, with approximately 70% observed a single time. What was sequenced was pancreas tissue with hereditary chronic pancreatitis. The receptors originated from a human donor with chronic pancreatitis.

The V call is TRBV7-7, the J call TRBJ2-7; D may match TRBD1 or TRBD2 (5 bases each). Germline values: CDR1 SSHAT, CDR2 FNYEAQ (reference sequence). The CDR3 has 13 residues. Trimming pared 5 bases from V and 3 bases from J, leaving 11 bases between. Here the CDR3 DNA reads TGTGCCAGCAGCCTAGGGGACGGCTACGAGCAGTACTTC. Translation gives CASSLGDGYEQYF.

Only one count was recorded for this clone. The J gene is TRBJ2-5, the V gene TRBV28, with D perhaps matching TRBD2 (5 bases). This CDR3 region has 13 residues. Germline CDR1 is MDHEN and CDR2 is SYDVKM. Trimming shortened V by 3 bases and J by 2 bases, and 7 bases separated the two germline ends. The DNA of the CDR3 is TGTGCCAGCAGTTTGGTAGCGCAAGAGACCCAGTACTTC. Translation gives CASSLVAQETQYF.

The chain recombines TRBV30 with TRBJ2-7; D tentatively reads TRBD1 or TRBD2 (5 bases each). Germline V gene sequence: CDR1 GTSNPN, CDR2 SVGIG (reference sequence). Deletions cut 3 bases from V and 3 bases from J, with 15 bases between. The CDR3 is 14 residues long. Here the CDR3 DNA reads TGTGCCTGGAGCCCCGGGACCAACCTCTACGAGCAGTACTTC. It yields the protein CAWSPGTNLYEQYF.

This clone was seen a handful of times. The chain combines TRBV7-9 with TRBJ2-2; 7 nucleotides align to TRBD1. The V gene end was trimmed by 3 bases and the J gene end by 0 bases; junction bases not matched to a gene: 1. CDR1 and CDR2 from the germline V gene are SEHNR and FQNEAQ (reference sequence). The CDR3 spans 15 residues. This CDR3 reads CASSFGTANTGELFF. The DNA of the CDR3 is TGTGCCAGCAGCTTTGGGACAGCGAACACCGGGGAGCTGTTTTTT.

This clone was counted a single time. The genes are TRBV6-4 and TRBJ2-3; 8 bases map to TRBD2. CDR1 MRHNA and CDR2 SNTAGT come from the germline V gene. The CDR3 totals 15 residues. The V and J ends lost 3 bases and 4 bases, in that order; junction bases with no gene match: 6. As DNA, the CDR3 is TGTGCCAGCAGTGAATCCGGGGGGGCGGCAGATACGCAGTATTTT. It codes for CASSESGGAADTQYF.

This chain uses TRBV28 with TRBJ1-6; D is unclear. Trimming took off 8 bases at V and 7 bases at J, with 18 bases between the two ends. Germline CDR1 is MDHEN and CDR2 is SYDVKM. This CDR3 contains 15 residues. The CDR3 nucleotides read TGTGCCAGCGGGTTTGTGGCAAGGCCAAATTCACCCCTCCACTTT. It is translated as CASGFVARPNSPLHF.

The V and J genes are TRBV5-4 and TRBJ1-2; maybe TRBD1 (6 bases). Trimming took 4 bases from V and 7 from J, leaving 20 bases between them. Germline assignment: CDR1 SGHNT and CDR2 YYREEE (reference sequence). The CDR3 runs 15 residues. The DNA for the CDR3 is TGTGCCAGCAGCCTAGCTGACCAGGGGTTCAGTGGCTACACCTTC. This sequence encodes CASSLADQGFSGYTF.

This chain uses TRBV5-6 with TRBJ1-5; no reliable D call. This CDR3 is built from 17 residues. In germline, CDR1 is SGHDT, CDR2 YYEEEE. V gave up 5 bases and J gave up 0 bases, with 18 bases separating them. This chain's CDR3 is CASSQIDGPDSNQPQHF. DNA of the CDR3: TGTGCCAGCAGTCAGATAGACGGACCCGATAGCAATCAGCCCCAGCATTTT. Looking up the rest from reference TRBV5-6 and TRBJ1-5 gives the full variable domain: DAGVTQSPTHLIKTRGQQVTLRCSPKSGHDTVSWYQQALGQGPQFIFQYYEEEERQRGNFPDRFSGHQFPNYSSELNVNALLLGDSALYLCASSQIDGPDSNQPQHFGDGTRLSIL.

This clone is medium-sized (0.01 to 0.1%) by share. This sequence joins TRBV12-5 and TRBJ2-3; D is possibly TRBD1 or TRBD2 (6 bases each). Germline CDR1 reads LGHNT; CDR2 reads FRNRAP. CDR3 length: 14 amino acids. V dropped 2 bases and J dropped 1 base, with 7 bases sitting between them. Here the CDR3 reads CASGLRGGTDTQYF. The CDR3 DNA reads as TGTGCTAGTGGTTTGAGGGGGGGCACAGATACGCAGTATTTT.

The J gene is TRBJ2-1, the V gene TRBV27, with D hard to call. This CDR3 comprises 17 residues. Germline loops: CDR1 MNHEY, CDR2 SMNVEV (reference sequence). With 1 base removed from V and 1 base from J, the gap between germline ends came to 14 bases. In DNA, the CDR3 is TGTGCCAGCAGTTTATGGGCTATGGCTAAGTCCTACAATGAGCAGTTCTTC. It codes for CASSLWAMAKSYNEQFF.

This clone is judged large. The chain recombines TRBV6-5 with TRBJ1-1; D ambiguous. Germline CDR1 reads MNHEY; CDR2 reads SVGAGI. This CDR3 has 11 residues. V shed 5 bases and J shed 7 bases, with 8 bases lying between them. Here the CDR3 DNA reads TGTGCCAGCAGTAAGAACCATGAAGCTTTCTTT. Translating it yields CASSKNHEAFF.

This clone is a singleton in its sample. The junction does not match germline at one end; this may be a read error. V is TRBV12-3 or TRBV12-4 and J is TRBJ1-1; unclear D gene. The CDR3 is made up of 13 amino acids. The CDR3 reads CASSLLRNAEAFF. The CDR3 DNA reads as TGTGCCAGCAGTTTACTCAGGAACGCTGAAGCTTTCTTT.

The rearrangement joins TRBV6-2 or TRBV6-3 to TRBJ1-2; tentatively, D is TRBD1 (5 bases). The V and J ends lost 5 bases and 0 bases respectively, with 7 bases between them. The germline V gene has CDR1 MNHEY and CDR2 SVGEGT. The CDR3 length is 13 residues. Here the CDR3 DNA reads TGTGCCAGCAGTAAGGGGTCTAACTATGGCTACACCTTC. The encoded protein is CASSKGSNYGYTF.

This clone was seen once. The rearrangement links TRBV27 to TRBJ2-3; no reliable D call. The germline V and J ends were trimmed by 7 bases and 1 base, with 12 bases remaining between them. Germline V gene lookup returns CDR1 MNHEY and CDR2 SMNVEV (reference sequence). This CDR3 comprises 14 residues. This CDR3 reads CASTFAGRTDTQYF. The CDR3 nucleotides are TGTGCCAGCACCTTTGCCGGACGCACAGATACGCAGTATTTT.

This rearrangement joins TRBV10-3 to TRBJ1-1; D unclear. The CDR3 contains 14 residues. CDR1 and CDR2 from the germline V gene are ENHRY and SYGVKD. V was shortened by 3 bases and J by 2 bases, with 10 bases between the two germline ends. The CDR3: CAISERSPNTEAFF. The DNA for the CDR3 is TGTGCCATCAGTGAAAGAAGTCCTAACACTGAAGCTTTCTTT.

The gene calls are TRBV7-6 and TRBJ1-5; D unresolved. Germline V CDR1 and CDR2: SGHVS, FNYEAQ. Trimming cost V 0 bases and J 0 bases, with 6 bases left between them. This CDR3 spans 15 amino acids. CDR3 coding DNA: TGTGCCAGCAGCTTAGCGCTGGGTAGCAATCAGCCCCAGCATTTT. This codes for CASSLALGSNQPQHF.

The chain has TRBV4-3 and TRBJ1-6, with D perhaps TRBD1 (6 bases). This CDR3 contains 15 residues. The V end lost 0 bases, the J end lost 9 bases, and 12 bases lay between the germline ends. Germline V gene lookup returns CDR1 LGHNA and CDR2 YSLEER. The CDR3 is CASSQETQGGSPLHF. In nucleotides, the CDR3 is TGCGCCAGCAGCCAAGAGACACAGGGAGGTTCACCCCTCCACTTT.

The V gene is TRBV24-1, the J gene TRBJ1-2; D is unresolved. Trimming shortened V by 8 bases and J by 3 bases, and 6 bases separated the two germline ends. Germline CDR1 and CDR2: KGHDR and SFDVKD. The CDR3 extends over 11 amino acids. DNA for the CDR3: TGTGCCACCAATGGGGACTATGGCTACACCTTC. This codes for CATNGDYGYTF.

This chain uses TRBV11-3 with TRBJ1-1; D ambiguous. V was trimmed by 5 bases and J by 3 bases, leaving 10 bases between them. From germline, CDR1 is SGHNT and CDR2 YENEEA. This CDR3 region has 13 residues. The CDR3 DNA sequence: TGTGCCAGCAGCGCTCTTTACGACACTGAAGCTTTCTTT. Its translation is CASSALYDTEAFF.

For the CDR3, the DNA is TGTGCCAGTAGTATAGGCCCTAACACCGGGGAGCTGTTTTTT. Its translation: CASSIGPNTGELFF. V gene TRBV19 combines with J gene TRBJ2-2; D gene uncertain. The CDR3 contains 14 residues. Looked up from germline, CDR1 is LNHDA and CDR2 is SQIVND (reference sequence). Deletions cut 1 base from V and 2 bases from J, with 5 bases between.

Here the CDR3 reads CASSRTGLAGAYF. DNA for the CDR3: TGTGCCAGCAGCCGTACGGGACTAGCGGGGGCGTATTTT. This chain links TRBV14 with TRBJ2-3, with 14 positions matching TRBD2. The CDR3 spans 13 residues. V was clipped by 4 bases and J by 14 bases; unmatched bases: 5. The germline V gene has CDR1 SGHDN and CDR2 FVKESK.

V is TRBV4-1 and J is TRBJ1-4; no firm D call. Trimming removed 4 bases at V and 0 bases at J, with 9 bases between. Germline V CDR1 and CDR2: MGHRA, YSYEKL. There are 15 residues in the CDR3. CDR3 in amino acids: CASSLPGATNEKLFF. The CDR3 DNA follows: TGCGCCAGCAGCCTTCCAGGTGCAACTAATGAAAAACTGTTTTTT.

This CDR3 reads CASSQEQIDYEQYF. As DNA, the CDR3 is TGTGCCAGCAGCCAAGAGCAGATCGACTACGAGCAGTACTTC. This chain uses TRBV4-2 with TRBJ2-7; no clear D. Trimming cost V 0 bases and J 3 bases, with 9 bases left between them. Looked up from germline, CDR1 is LGHNA and CDR2 is YNFKEQ. The CDR3 loop spans 14 amino acids.

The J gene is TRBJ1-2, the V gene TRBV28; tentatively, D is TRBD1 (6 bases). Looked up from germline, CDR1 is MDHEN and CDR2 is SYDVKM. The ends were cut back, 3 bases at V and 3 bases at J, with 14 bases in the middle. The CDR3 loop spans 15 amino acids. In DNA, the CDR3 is TGTGCCAGCAGTTTTGGAGGGGGGACATACTATGGCTACACCTTC. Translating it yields CASSFGGGTYYGYTF.

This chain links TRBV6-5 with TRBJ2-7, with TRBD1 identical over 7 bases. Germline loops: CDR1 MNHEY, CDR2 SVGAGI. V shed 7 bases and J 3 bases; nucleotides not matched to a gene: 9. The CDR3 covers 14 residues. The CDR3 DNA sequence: TGTGCCAGCACCCCGGACAGGCTAGGCTACGAGCAGTACTTC. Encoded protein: CASTPDRLGYEQYF.

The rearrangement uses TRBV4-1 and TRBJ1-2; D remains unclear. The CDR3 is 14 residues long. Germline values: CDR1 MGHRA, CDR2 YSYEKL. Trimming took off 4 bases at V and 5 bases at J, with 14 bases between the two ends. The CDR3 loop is CASSREWGGYGYTF. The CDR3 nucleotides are TGCGCCAGCAGCCGGGAGTGGGGAGGATATGGCTACACCTTC.